Following are 29 T cell receptor beta chains from one sample sequenced in a study of OX40 agonist ivuxolimab in advanced cancers. Sequencing used immunoSEQ multiplex PCR; TCRdb keeps in-frame clones, though not all of them. Of 50,000 to 65,000 clones in the sample, 85% to 90% were seen once. The specimen was CD4+ or CD8+ T cells sorted from blood, collected in a trial of the OX40 agonist ivuxolimab. The receptors stem from an adult with an advanced solid tumor such as melanoma, head and neck, liver or kidney cancer.

The chain carries TRBV7-3 and TRBJ2-1; TRBD2 matches 12 bases. Trimming cost V 5 bases and J 0 bases; bases outside gene matches: 5. This CDR3 comprises 17 residues. Germline lookup yields CDR1 SGHTA and CDR2 FQGTGA. CDR3 DNA sequence: TGTGCCAGCAGCCCCCCGACTAGCGGGGGCTCCTACAATGAGCAGTTCTTC. It encodes CASSPPTSGGSYNEQFF.

The V and J genes are TRBV7-9 and TRBJ2-1, with 14 bases fitting TRBD2. The germline V gene has CDR1 SEHNR and CDR2 FQNEAQ (reference sequence). V was pared by 4 bases and J by 9 bases, with 5 bases of the junction left unmatched. The CDR3 is made up of 15 amino acids. The DNA for the CDR3 is TGTGCCAGCAGCTCGACTAGCGGGAGGGCCAGTGAGCAGTTCTTC. This gives the protein CASSSTSGRASEQFF.

The chain couples TRBV6-5 to TRBJ1-6; D gene uncertain. V was cut by 0 bases and J by 5 bases, with 8 bases left in between. The CDR3 has 15 amino acids. Germline loops: CDR1 MNHEY, CDR2 SVGAGI. The CDR3 DNA is TGTGCCAGCAGTTACTCGCTCCGGGATAATTCACCCCTCCACTTT. Residues: CASSYSLRDNSPLHF.

Only one count was recorded for this clone. The V call is TRBV7-3, the J call TRBJ2-3; possibly TRBD2 for D (5 bases). Germline V gene sequence: CDR1 SGHTA, CDR2 FQGTGA. V was trimmed by 1 base and J by 2 bases, leaving 10 bases between them. The CDR3 has 15 amino acids. The CDR3 DNA reads as TGTGCCAGCAGCTTAAGGCCGGGGAACACAGATACGCAGTATTTT. Protein sequence: CASSLRPGNTDTQYF.

The gene calls are TRBV6-6 and TRBJ2-4; D might be TRBD1 or TRBD2, each matching 5 bases. The CDR3 length is 14 residues. Germline loops: CDR1 MNHNY, CDR2 SVGAGI (reference sequence). V shed 0 bases and J shed 6 bases, with 9 bases lying between them. This CDR3 reads CASSYSGDGNIQYF. CDR3 coding DNA: TGTGCCAGCAGTTACTCAGGGGACGGAAACATTCAGTACTTC.

This chain connects TRBV29-1 to TRBJ1-1, with TRBD1 matching over 10 bases. CDR1 and CDR2 from the germline V gene are SQVTM and ANQGSEA. V dropped 5 bases and J dropped 1; count of bases not matched to a gene: 7. The length of the CDR3 is 15 residues. The CDR3 region has the DNA TGCAGCGTTCGCTTCAGACAGGGGGCGAACACTGAAGCTTTCTTT. Translating it yields CSVRFRQGANTEAFF.

The CDR3 sequence is CAWSPLDSPNYGYTF. Here the CDR3 DNA reads TGTGCCTGGAGCCCTTTAGACAGCCCCAACTATGGCTACACCTTC. The chain joins TRBV30 to TRBJ1-2, with TRBD1 as a possible D gene (5 bases). The CDR3 has 15 amino acids. Germline CDR1 is GTSNPN and CDR2 is SVGIG (reference sequence). Trimming shortened V by 3 bases and J by 2 bases, and 16 bases separated the two germline ends.

Only one count was recorded for this clone. A read error may produce the germline difference seen at one junction end. CDR3 residues: CATSRDGVTGAF. As DNA, the CDR3 is TGTGCCACCAGCAGAGATGGGGTTACAGGAGCTTTT. This chain connects TRBV15 to TRBJ1-1, with a weak D call TRBD1 (5 bases). The V gene's germline CDR1 is LNHNV and CDR2 YYDKDF (reference sequence). The CDR3 is made up of 12 amino acids.

The chain links TRBV4-1 to TRBJ1-4, with D uncertain. V was clipped by 2 bases and J by 4 bases, with 8 bases between them. The germline V gene has CDR1 MGHRA and CDR2 YSYEKL. The length of the CDR3 is 14 residues. CDR3 coding DNA: TGCGCCAGCAGCCAATTCCAGATTAATGAAAAACTGTTTTTT. Its protein product is CASSQFQINEKLFF.

The genes are TRBV27 and TRBJ2-1; TRBD1 matches 7 bases. From germline, CDR1 is MNHEY and CDR2 SMNVEV (reference sequence). The length of the CDR3 is 19 residues. V was pared by 0 bases and J by 2 bases, with 13 bases of the junction left unmatched. The CDR3 nucleotides read TGTGCCAGCAGTTTATCCCTCGACAGGGCTGAGGGAACCTACAATGAGCAGTTCTTC. Protein product: CASSLSLDRAEGTYNEQFF.

The chain uses TRBV19 and TRBJ1-2; TRBD1 is a possible D gene (6 bases). Trimming shortened V by 5 bases and J by 6 bases, and 16 bases separated the two germline ends. CDR3 length: 14 amino acids. Germline loops: CDR1 LNHDA, CDR2 SQIVND (reference sequence). CDR3 protein: CASSPHRVVDGYTF. The CDR3 region has the DNA TGTGCCAGTAGTCCTCACAGGGTAGTAGATGGCTACACCTTC.

The rearrangement links TRBV9 to TRBJ1-1; D ambiguous. The CDR3 runs 15 residues. Germline CDR1 SGDLS, CDR2 YYNGEE. V gave up 0 bases and J gave up 6 bases, with 15 bases separating them. The CDR3 DNA sequence: TGTGCCAGCAGCGTAGGAGACGGGGAGACCGCTGAAGCTTTCTTT. This translates into CASSVGDGETAEAFF.

The chain employs TRBV2 and TRBJ1-2; 7 bases agree with TRBD1. The CDR3 sequence is 15 residues long. Trimming took 6 bases from V and 0 from J; bases not matched to a gene: 7. Germline CDR1 reads SNHLY; CDR2 reads FYNNEI. CDR3 sequence (DNA): TGTGCCAGCAGGGCTACCGGGACAGCTAACTATGGCTACACCTTC. Translation: CASRATGTANYGYTF.

This chain uses TRBV10-1 with TRBJ2-3; 13 nucleotides line up with TRBD2. This CDR3 has 15 amino acids. The germline V gene has CDR1 WNHNN and CDR2 SYGVQD (reference sequence). J was trimmed by 5 bases and V by 5 bases; bases with no gene match: 4. The CDR3 reads CASSRTSGGGDTQYF. For the CDR3, the DNA is TGCGCCAGCAGTCGAACTAGCGGGGGGGGAGATACGCAGTATTTT.

The rearrangement links TRBV6-1 to TRBJ2-7; TRBD2 matches 9 bases. CDR1 is MNHNS, CDR2 SASEGT, per germline. V dropped 2 bases and J dropped 3; count of bases not matched to a gene: 5. This CDR3 is built from 15 residues. CDR3 nucleotides: TGTGCCAGCAGTGAACTTGTAGCGGGAGACTACGAGCAGTACTTC. Translated: CASSELVAGDYEQYF.

This clone was picked up one time. The CDR3 spells CASSSSLVGGANTGELFF. CDR3 sequence (DNA): TGCGCCAGCAGCTCTTCTCTTGTAGGGGGGGCCAACACCGGGGAGCTGTTTTTT. The chain joins TRBV5-1 to TRBJ2-2, with D possibly matching TRBD2 (7 bases). Trimming left V 3 bases short and J 2 bases short, with 20 bases between. CDR3 length: 18 amino acids. Germline-derived CDR1 and CDR2 are SGHRS and YFSETQ.

CDR3 residues: CASTEREVRNTEAFF. DNA for the CDR3: TGTGCCAGCACCGAAAGGGAAGTGAGGAACACTGAAGCTTTCTTT. V usage is TRBV2 and J usage is TRBJ1-1; D is unresolved. This CDR3 has 15 residues. The V gene lost 7 bases and the J gene lost 1 base, with 16 bases spanning the gap. Germline V gene sequence: CDR1 SNHLY, CDR2 FYNNEI.

The gene calls are TRBV10-3 and TRBJ1-5, with D possibly being TRBD1 (6 bases). The CDR3 is made up of 15 amino acids. V lost 6 bases and J lost 6, with 18 bases in between. Germline V gene lookup returns CDR1 ENHRY and CDR2 SYGVKD. CDR3 nucleotide sequence: TGTGCCATCAGATTGAACGGGGGCGCGGGTCAGCCCCAGCATTTT. Translating gives CAIRLNGGAGQPQHF.

This clone came up a few times. The V and J genes are TRBV6-1 and TRBJ1-2, with D uncertain. Germline V gene data show CDR1 as MNHNS and CDR2 as SASEGT. V shed 5 bases and J shed 8 bases, with 15 bases lying between them. The CDR3 length is 13 residues. The CDR3 coding sequence is TGTGCCAGCAGTTCCCCGAAGACGGAGGGCTACACCTTC. This encodes CASSSPKTEGYTF.

V and J are TRBV9 and TRBJ2-5; D remains ambiguous. This CDR3 spans 15 amino acids. Germline V gene sequence: CDR1 SGDLS, CDR2 YYNGEE. V lost 0 bases, J lost 0 bases, and 9 bases lay in between. The CDR3 DNA reads as TGTGCCAGCAGCGTAGGGCGGCTGTACCAAGAGACCCAGTACTTC. Its protein is CASSVGRLYQETQYF.

The CDR3 DNA sequence: TGTGCCAGCAGTGATATAGCTAAGGGCTCTGGAAACACCATATATTTT. Translated, it gives CASSDIAKGSGNTIYF. The chain joins TRBV25-1 to TRBJ1-3; D is undetermined. Trimming cost V 3 bases and J 0 bases, with 12 bases left between them. This CDR3 is built from 16 residues. Germline CDR1 MGHDK, CDR2 SYGVNS.

The rearrangement links TRBV30 to TRBJ2-1; TRBD2 is a possible D gene (5 bases). The germline V gene encodes CDR1 GTSNPN and CDR2 SVGIG (reference sequence). The ends were cut back, 1 base at V and 8 bases at J, with 18 bases in the middle. The CDR3 spans 15 residues. The CDR3 loop is CAWSELGDVSYEQFF. DNA for the CDR3: TGTGCCTGGAGTGAACTAGGAGACGTCTCGTATGAGCAGTTCTTC.

The rearrangement links TRBV6-1 to TRBJ2-2, with no clear D. The germline V and J ends were trimmed by 1 base and 7 bases, with 4 bases remaining between them. The CDR3 is made up of 12 amino acids. In germline, CDR1 is MNHNS, CDR2 SASEGT. The CDR3 sequence is CASSEGVGELFF. The CDR3, as DNA: TGTGCCAGCAGTGAAGGGGTCGGGGAGCTGTTTTTT.

V and J are TRBV18 and TRBJ2-1; D not resolved. This CDR3 has 14 amino acids. Germline CDR1 KGHSH, CDR2 LQKENI. The ends were cut back, 2 bases at V and 13 bases at J, with 18 bases in the middle. Here the CDR3 reads CASSPDVAETAQFF. CDR3 sequence (DNA): TGTGCCAGCTCACCAGACGTCGCCGAGACGGCTCAGTTCTTC.

J is TRBJ2-1 and V is TRBV7-9, with 7 bases aligning to TRBD2. This CDR3 region has 19 residues. The junction had 16 bases not matched to a gene; V was cut back by 5 bases and J by 0 bases. Germline lookup yields CDR1 SEHNR and CDR2 FQNEAQ (reference sequence). DNA for the CDR3: TGTGCCAGCAGCCAAGACTTGGGGCTAGCGGCAAGCTCCTACAATGAGCAGTTCTTC. Protein product: CASSQDLGLAASSYNEQFF.

The rearrangement joins TRBV4-1 to TRBJ2-3, with D unresolved. Trimming took off 1 base at V and 0 bases at J, with 11 bases between the two ends. CDR3 size: 16 residues. The germline V gene encodes CDR1 MGHRA and CDR2 YSYEKL. The CDR3 protein is CASSQVDLVSTDTQYF. The CDR3, as DNA: TGCGCCAGCAGCCAAGTAGATCTAGTTAGCACAGATACGCAGTATTTT.

The gene calls are TRBV7-3 and TRBJ1-1; D gene unclear. With 3 bases removed from V and 4 bases from J, the gap between germline ends came to 12 bases. Germline assignment: CDR1 SGHTA and CDR2 FQGTGA. The CDR3 sequence is 14 residues long. The CDR3 reads CASSLNRDGTEAFF. The CDR3 nucleotides read TGTGCCAGCAGCTTGAATAGGGATGGCACTGAAGCTTTCTTT.

The chain is built from TRBV2 and TRBJ1-4; a weak D match, TRBD1 (5 bases). The V and J ends lost 2 bases and 7 bases respectively, with 5 bases between them. The CDR3 loop spans 12 amino acids. Germline assignment: CDR1 SNHLY and CDR2 FYNNEI. CDR3 loop: CASSEQGEKLFF. The CDR3, as DNA: TGTGCCAGCAGTGAACAGGGTGAAAAACTGTTTTTT.

The J gene is TRBJ2-7, the V gene TRBV7-9, with unresolved D. Trimming pared 5 bases from V and 0 bases from J, leaving 8 bases between. The CDR3 covers 13 residues. The germline gives CDR1 SEHNR, CDR2 FQNEAQ (reference sequence). The CDR3 spells CASSPFLSYEQYF. The CDR3 nucleotides are TGTGCCAGCAGCCCATTCCTCTCCTACGAGCAGTACTTC.